This is a list of T cell receptor beta chains from one sample in a study of blood T cell repertoires in COVID-19. TCRdb's copy holds only in-frame clones and misses some; the assay was immunoSEQ multiplex PCR. This sample has about 160,000 clones, with roughly 88% found just once. Sequenced: PBMCs or T cells enriched from blood (not recorded which). The receptors originated from a woman aged 45-65 years who had recovered from COVID-19. Both conserved end residues are part of each CDR3. The order of the fields is clone size, J gene, V gene, CDR3 length, D gene, CDR3 DNA, CDR3 protein. D genes are given only for firm matches. Only part of the rows carry a size: once, few, many, or a class if the clone is expanded.

-	TRBJ2-3	TRBV30	15	-	TGTGCCTGGACCGGGCTGGCGGGAATCACAGATACGCAGTATTTT	CAWTGLAGITDTQYF
-	TRBJ2-5	TRBV29-1	14	TRBD1	TGCAGCGTTGGGGGGCAGGGGGCCTTGGAGACCCAGTACTTC	CSVGGQGALETQYF
-	TRBJ1-1	TRBV19	14	-	TGTGCCAGTAGTCCTAGCAGAGGGAGCACTGAAGCTTTCTTT	CASSPSRGSTEAFF
-	TRBJ1-1	TRBV19	14	TRBD1	TGTGCCAGTACCCGACAGGGATTGAACACTGAAGCTTTCTTT	CASTRQGLNTEAFF
-	TRBJ2-7	TRBV7-3	14	TRBD1	TGTGCCAGCAGCGAGACAGGGCCTTCCTACGAGCAGTACTTC	CASSETGPSYEQYF
-	TRBJ2-1	TRBV7-2	14	-	TGTGCCAGCAGCTTTGATGGGGAGTACAATGAGCAGTTCTTC	CASSFDGEYNEQFF
-	TRBJ1-2	TRBV5-1	13	TRBD1	TGCGCCAGCAGCCCCGGACAGGGGGGTGGCTACACCTTC	CASSPGQGGGYTF
-	TRBJ1-2	TRBV7-2	17	-	TGTGCCAGCAGCTTAGCGGGGACTATCCTTAGAAACTATGGCTACACCTTC	CASSLAGTILRNYGYTF
-	TRBJ1-1	TRBV28	12	-	TGTGCCAGCAGTATCCTTGCGCGGGGAGCTTTCTTT	CASSILARGAFF
-	TRBJ2-1	TRBV5-1	12	-	TGCGCCAGCTCAGGGCCCGGGTCTGAGCAGTTCTTC	CASSGPGSEQFF
-	TRBJ1-2	TRBV30	14	-	TGTGCCTGGAGTGGGACACGGCCGAACTATGGCTACACCTTC	CAWSGTRPNYGYTF
-	TRBJ2-6	TRBV5-1	17	-	TGCGCCAGCAGCTTGGAGCTCTCGGGGGCTGGGGCCAACGTCCTGACTTTC	CASSLELSGAGANVLTF
-	TRBJ2-1	TRBV3-1/TRBV3-2	15	TRBD2	TGTGCCAGCAGCCCTTGGGGGGGCTCCTACAATGAGCAGTTCTTC	CASSPWGGSYNEQFF
-	TRBJ2-1	TRBV29-1	14	-	TGCAGCGTAGCACAGCTGGGGGGAACAAATGAGCAGTTCTTC	CSVAQLGGTNEQFF
-	TRBJ2-3	TRBV27	15	-	TGTGCCAGCACCGGAGGCGGCAGAGTCACAGATACGCAGTATTTT	CASTGGGRVTDTQYF
-	TRBJ2-1	TRBV5-4	15	-	TGTGCCAGCAGCGCTCCCCACATGCCTTACAATGAGCAGTTCTTC	CASSAPHMPYNEQFF
-	TRBJ1-2	TRBV4-3	16	TRBD1	TGCGCCAGCAGCCACCAGGGGGCAGGGGAAGCCTGGGGCTACACCTTC	CASSHQGAGEAWGYTF
once	TRBJ1-2	TRBV13	16	-	TGTGCCAGCAGCTTAGCTGTAGCAGGGGTGAACTATGGCTACACCTTC	CASSLAVAGVNYGYTF
-	TRBJ2-7	TRBV18	18	-	TGTGCCAGCTCCCAGGGGGAGCGGGGGCAACAAATATTTCCCGAGCAGTACTTC	CASSQGERGQQIFPEQYF
-	TRBJ1-5	TRBV19	17	-	TGTGCCAGTAGTATAAGGTCGGGGTTCATGAGCAATCAGCCCCAGCATTTT	CASSIRSGFMSNQPQHF
many	TRBJ2-1	TRBV5-4	15	-	TGTGCCAGCAGCTTGCGGTGGGGGGGCGTGGGTGAGCAGTTCTTC	CASSLRWGGVGEQFF
-	TRBJ2-6	TRBV5-6	17	-	TGTGCCAGCAGCCCATTAAAGGAGATTTCTGGGGCCAACGTCCTGACTTTC	CASSPLKEISGANVLTF
-	TRBJ1-2	TRBV11-1	13	TRBD1	TGTGCCAGCAGCAGTGGGACAGATACGGGCTACACCTTC	CASSSGTDTGYTF
-	TRBJ2-7	TRBV7-2	14	TRBD1	TGTGCCAGCAGCACACAGGGGGCAACATACGAGCAGTACTTC	CASSTQGATYEQYF
-	TRBJ1-1	TRBV6-2/TRBV6-3	14	-	TGTGCCAGCAGTTACTCGCCAGGTTTCACTGAAGCTTTCTTT	CASSYSPGFTEAFF
-	TRBJ1-5	TRBV6-2/TRBV6-3	14	TRBD1	TGTGCCAGCAGCGGACAGGGGGGCAATCAGCCCCAGCATTTT	CASSGQGGNQPQHF
-	TRBJ1-2	TRBV6-2/TRBV6-3	14	-	TGTGCCAGCAGCTCCCCCGGCAGGGAATATGGCTACACCTTC	CASSSPGREYGYTF
-	TRBJ1-1	TRBV30	12	-	TGTGCCTGGGAGGACAGTCTGGCTGAAGCTTTCTTT	CAWEDSLAEAFF
-	TRBJ1-1	TRBV10-3	15	-	TGTGCCATCAGTGAGTCGGGCAGGCCGAACACTGAAGCTTTCTTT	CAISESGRPNTEAFF
-	TRBJ1-5	TRBV19	15	TRBD1	TGTGCCACCCTGGACAGGGAAAGGGGCAATCAGCCCCAGCATTTT	CATLDRERGNQPQHF
-	TRBJ2-3	TRBV19	19	TRBD2	TGTGCCAGTAGTATATCGGTAGCGGGGGCCATCACTAGCACAGATACGCAGTATTTT	CASSISVAGAITSTDTQYF
-	TRBJ1-6	TRBV4-2	21	TRBD1	TGTGCCAGCAGCCAAGTAGGGACAGGGGCCTTTTCAAGCTCCTATAATTCACCCCTCCACTTT	CASSQVGTGAFSSSYNSPLHF
-	TRBJ2-1	TRBV27	15	-	TGTGCCAGCAGTTTTCGGGGTGGAAATTACAATGAGCAGTTCTTC	CASSFRGGNYNEQFF
-	TRBJ1-4	TRBV28	14	TRBD1	TGTGCCAGCAGTCCCGGGACAGGGGCTGAAAAACTGTTTTTT	CASSPGTGAEKLFF
-	TRBJ2-7	TRBV3-1/TRBV3-2	17	TRBD1	TGTGCCAGCAGCCCACGGAGGACCGGGACAGGGATATACGAGCAGTACTTC	CASSPRRTGTGIYEQYF